This TCR beta chain was profiled in a study of blood T cell repertoires in COVID-19. Across the whole study: PBMCs, B-cell-depleted T cells, or T cells provided the cDNA or gDNA that made up the material.

Recruited during active infection, patients (from Seattle) were subsequently followed longitudinally. Authors' processing steps: Counts of nucleated cells, estimated from reference gene primer amplification, were obtained. Sequenced by immunoSEQ multiplex PCR; TCRdb stores in-frame clones only, minus some. For V, J and clone size, that table is used; D and trimming come from the DNA. Of a few hundred thousand clones listed, more than 70% are singletons. V gave up 5 bases and J gave up 6 bases; unmatched junction bases: 17. The CDR3 runs 17 residues. Looked up from germline, CDR1 is MNHNY and CDR2 is SVGAGI (reference sequence).

The V gene is TRBV6-6, the J gene TRBJ1-2, with 8 bases aligning to TRBD1. Sequenced input: peripheral blood. The receptor was derived from a woman in her twenties or thirties with COVID-19, enrolled during active disease. The CDR3 nucleotides read TGTGCCAGCAGTCTACGATCCGGGACAGGAAGTCCTCATGGCTACACCTTC. Its protein is CASSLRSGTGSPHGYTF.